This TCR beta chain was profiled in a study of T cells in Graves' hyperthyroidism and ophthalmopathy. The study's findings and limits: Most expanded thyroid clonotypes above 0.001 recurred in blood. The model anticipated ophthalmopathy a median approximately 6.7 months pre-onset.

Patients were excluded because of uncontrolled infection, other autoimmune disease, pregnancy or lactation. This clonotype was recorded a few times. Antigen unknown. This CDR3 region has 15 residues. In germline, CDR1 is SEHNR, CDR2 FQNEAQ (reference sequence). Unmatched junction bases numbered 5, after V lost 2 bases and J lost 5 bases. Using RNA transcripts as the source, TCR beta CDR3 regions were amplified. The HTBI primer set drove a first-round RT-PCR of the TCR CDR3. TCRdb re-called the multiplex PCR reads with MiXCR, one entry per CDR3 protein. Among 750,000 to 900,000 distinct CDR3 sequences listed, 38% were seen once.

The sequenced sample was blood. This TCR came from a man aged 18-30 years with Graves' hyperthyroidism. The chain couples TRBV7-9 to TRBJ2-7, with TRBD2 identical over 11 bases. This CDR3 is CASSLLAGGADEQYF. DNA for the CDR3: TGTGCCAGCAGCTTACTAGCGGGGGGCGCGGACGAGCAGTACTTC.